Listed here are 15 T cell receptor beta chains from one sample, sequenced in a study of blood T cell repertoires in COVID-19. Assay: immunoSEQ multiplex PCR; the TCRdb copy retains only in-frame clones and omits some. Of some 200,000 clones listed, 80% to 90% are singletons. The specimen was PBMCs or T cells enriched from blood (not recorded which). Receptor source: a woman aged 18-35 years in a cohort exposed to, infected with or recovered from COVID-19 (not recorded which).

The chain couples TRBV6-2 or TRBV6-3 to TRBJ2-6; 8 bases are shared with TRBD1. The CDR3 has 16 residues. V dropped 5 bases and J dropped 4; count of bases not matched to a gene: 7. Germline CDR1 MNHEY, CDR2 SVGEGT. CDR3 loop: CASSRDRSKGANVLTF. Written as DNA, the CDR3 is TGTGCCAGCAGTCGGGACAGGTCGAAAGGGGCCAACGTCCTGACTTTC.

The rearrangement joins TRBV2 to TRBJ2-3; 7 bases are a match to TRBD1. Per germline, CDR1 SNHLY and CDR2 FYNNEI. J gave up 1 base and V 3 bases, and 1 base lay outside the gene matches. The CDR3 has 14 amino acids. CDR3 in amino acids: CASSDQGGTDTQYF. The DNA for the CDR3 is TGTGCCAGCAGTGACCAGGGGGGCACAGATACGCAGTATTTT.

The chain recombines TRBV19 with TRBJ1-2; 8 bases match TRBD1. Germline V gene sequence: CDR1 LNHDA, CDR2 SQIVND (reference sequence). With 7 bases clipped from V and 3 bases from J, the junction kept 16 bases outside the gene matches. This CDR3 has 17 residues. CDR3 region: CASTRRDRQLIDYGYTF. CDR3 sequence (DNA): TGTGCCAGTACCCGACGGGACAGGCAACTAATTGACTATGGCTACACCTTC.

CDR3 sequence reads: CASTRTGQESSPLHF. As DNA, the CDR3 is TGCGCCAGCACTCGGACTGGGCAGGAGAGTTCACCCCTCCACTTT. The J gene is TRBJ1-6, the V gene TRBV23-1; D gene ambiguous. TRBV23-1 is noted as an ORF with a role that remains uncertain. V gave up 7 bases and J gave up 9 bases, with 19 bases separating them. This CDR3 is built from 15 residues.

This clone has only a few counts. Here the CDR3 reads CASSFNPTGNYGYTF. Written as DNA, the CDR3 is TGCGCCAGCAGCTTCAACCCGACGGGAAACTATGGCTACACCTTC. The chain links TRBV5-1 to TRBJ1-2, with no clear D. The CDR3 contains 15 residues. V was trimmed by 2 bases and J by 2 bases, leaving 13 bases between them. Germline CDR1 is SGHRS and CDR2 is YFSETQ.

The genes are TRBV9 and TRBJ1-5; D is unclear. CDR3 length: 15 amino acids. Looked up from germline, CDR1 is SGDLS and CDR2 is YYNGEE. V dropped 0 bases and J dropped 0 bases, with 7 bases sitting between them. DNA of the CDR3: TGTGCCAGCAGCGTAGCTGCGGATAGCAATCAGCCCCAGCATTTT. Residues: CASSVAADSNQPQHF. The complete variable domain, with remaining parts taken from reference TRBV9 and TRBJ1-5, reads DSGVTQTPKHLITATGQRVTLRCSPRSGDLSVYWYQQSLDQGLQFLIQYYNGEERAKGNILERFSAQQFPDLHSELNLSSLELGDSALYFCASSVAADSNQPQHFGDGTRLSIL.

The chain uses TRBV6-6 and TRBJ2-7, with 11 bases identical to TRBD2. The trim removed 4 bases at V and 3 bases at J, leaving 2 bases unmatched. CDR1 is MNHNY and CDR2 is SVGAGI in the germline V gene (reference sequence). This CDR3 comprises 14 residues. This CDR3 is CASSFSGRVYEQYF. The DNA for the CDR3 is TGTGCCAGCAGTTTTAGCGGGAGGGTCTACGAGCAGTACTTC.

This clone was found a few times. This sequence joins TRBV5-1 and TRBJ1-1, with TRBD1 as a possible D gene (5 bases). V was clipped by 2 bases and J by 7 bases, with 15 bases between them. This CDR3 region has 14 residues. Germline-derived CDR1 and CDR2 are SGHRS and YFSETQ. CDR3 nucleotide sequence: TGCGCCAGCAGCTTTCGAGGGGCGGGGAGTGAAGCTTTCTTT. Protein: CASSFRGAGSEAFF.

The chain carries TRBV5-6 and TRBJ2-7, with TRBD1 identical over 7 bases. V lost 3 bases, J lost 3 bases, and 12 bases stayed unmatched. The CDR3 runs 16 residues. In germline, CDR1 is SGHDT, CDR2 YYEEEE. This CDR3 is CASSSLIRQGLYEQYF. CDR3 bases: TGTGCCAGCAGCTCACTAATAAGACAGGGTCTCTACGAGCAGTACTTC.

The rearrangement uses TRBV2 and TRBJ2-3, with 11 nucleotides matching TRBD1. There are 14 residues in the CDR3. The junction had 4 bases not matched to a gene; V was cut back by 7 bases and J by 4 bases. Germline V gene sequence: CDR1 SNHLY, CDR2 FYNNEI. The DNA for the CDR3 is TGTGCCAGCATGCCGGGACAGGGGGCAGATACGCAGTATTTT. Its protein is CASMPGQGADTQYF.

The rearrangement links TRBV29-1 to TRBJ2-1, with 7 bases that match TRBD1. Germline CDR1 SQVTM, CDR2 ANQGSEA. The CDR3 loop spans 13 amino acids. V lost 3 bases, J lost 4 bases, and 3 bases stayed unmatched. The CDR3 region has the DNA TGCAGCGTTGAGAGGGGACAGTACAATGAGCAGTTCTTC. It yields the protein CSVERGQYNEQFF.

Notes on this clone: Germline is not matched at one junction end, which may reflect a read error. This chain connects TRBV6-5 to TRBJ2-3; D uncertain. CDR3 length equals 14 residues. Germline V gene data show CDR1 as MNHEY and CDR2 as SVGAGI. CDR3 sequence: CASSDSWWPDTQYF. As DNA, the CDR3 is TGTGCCAGCAGTGACTCGTGGTGGCCAGATACGCAGTATTTT.

The chain is built from TRBV5-4 and TRBJ2-3; 13 bases are shared with TRBD2. CDR1 is SGHNT and CDR2 is YYREEE in the germline V gene (reference sequence). This CDR3 spans 16 amino acids. Trimming cost V 4 bases and J 2 bases; bases outside gene matches: 4. The CDR3 loop reads CASSPTSGGFTDTQYF. In DNA form, the CDR3 reads TGTGCCAGCAGCCCGACTAGCGGGGGGTTCACAGATACGCAGTATTTT. The full variable domain, rest sourced from reference TRBV5-4 and TRBJ2-3, is ETGVTQSPTHLIKTRGQQVTLRCSSQSGHNTVSWYQQALGQGPQFIFQYYREEENGRGNFPPRFSGLQFPNYSSELNVNALELDDSALYLCASSPTSGGFTDTQYFGPGTRLTVL.

The rearrangement links TRBV19 to TRBJ2-7, with TRBD1 matching over 7 bases. V lost 5 bases to trimming and J lost 3 bases; unmatched junction nucleotides: 4. Germline V gene sequence: CDR1 LNHDA, CDR2 SQIVND (reference sequence). The CDR3 covers 13 residues. CDR3 nucleotide sequence: TGTGCCAGTAGTCCGGGACAGAACTACGAGCAGTACTTC. This codes for CASSPGQNYEQYF.

A single count supports this clone. The rearrangement joins TRBV9 to TRBJ1-2; D gene uncertain. Per the germline V gene, CDR1 is SGDLS and CDR2 is YYNGEE. This CDR3 has 13 residues. The V end lost 3 bases, the J end lost 2 bases, and 8 bases lay between the germline ends. The CDR3 is CASSAGANYGYTF. The CDR3 coding sequence is TGTGCCAGCAGCGCAGGCGCCAACTATGGCTACACCTTC.